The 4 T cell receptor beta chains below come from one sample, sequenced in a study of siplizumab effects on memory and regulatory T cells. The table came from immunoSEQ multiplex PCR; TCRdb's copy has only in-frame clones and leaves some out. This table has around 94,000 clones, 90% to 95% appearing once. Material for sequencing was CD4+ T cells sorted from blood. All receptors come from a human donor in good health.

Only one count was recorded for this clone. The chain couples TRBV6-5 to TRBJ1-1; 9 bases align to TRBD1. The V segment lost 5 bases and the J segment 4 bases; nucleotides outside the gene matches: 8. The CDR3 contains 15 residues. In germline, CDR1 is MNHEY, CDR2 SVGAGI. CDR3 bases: TGTGCCAGCAGTGGACAGGGGCGAGTGGGCACTGAAGCTTTCTTT. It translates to CASSGQGRVGTEAFF.

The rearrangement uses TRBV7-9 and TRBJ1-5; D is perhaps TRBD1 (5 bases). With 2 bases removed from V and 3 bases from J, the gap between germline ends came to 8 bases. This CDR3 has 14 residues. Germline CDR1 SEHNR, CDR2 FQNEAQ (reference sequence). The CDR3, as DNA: TGTGCCAGCAGCTTAAAAGGGGACAATCAGCCCCAGCATTTT. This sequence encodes CASSLKGDNQPQHF.

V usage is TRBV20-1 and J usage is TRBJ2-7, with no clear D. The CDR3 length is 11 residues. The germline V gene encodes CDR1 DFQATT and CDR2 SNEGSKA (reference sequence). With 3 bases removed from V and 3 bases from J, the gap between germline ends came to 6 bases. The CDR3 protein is CSASHGYEQYF. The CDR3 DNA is TGCAGTGCTAGTCATGGCTACGAGCAGTACTTC.

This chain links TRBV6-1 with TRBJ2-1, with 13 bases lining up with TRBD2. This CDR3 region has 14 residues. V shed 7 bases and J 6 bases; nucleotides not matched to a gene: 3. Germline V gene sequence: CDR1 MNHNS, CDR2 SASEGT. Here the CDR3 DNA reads TGTGCCAGCACCTGGACTAGCGGGAGCAATGAGCAGTTCTTC. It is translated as CASTWTSGSNEQFF.